This T cell receptor (beta chain) was obtained from a study of T cell responses to AZD1222 COVID-19 vaccine. Worth noting for this clone: As yet, its antigen is unknown.

The ends were cut back, 4 bases at V and 2 bases at J, with 18 bases in the middle. The germline gives CDR1 SGHDT, CDR2 YYEEEE. This CDR3 contains 16 residues. Study-wide findings and caveats: Repertoire samples came only from after the peak T cell response. Among the donors, most were white British and more were female, and clonal diversity was possibly underestimated. Baseline seropositivity characterized only a handful of AZD1222 recipients.

The protocol was immunoSEQ multiplex PCR, while the TCRdb copy is restricted to in-frame clones and leaves out a portion. This sample has tens of thousands of clones, with approximately 88% found just once. V is TRBV5-6 and J is TRBJ1-2; D is undetermined. This sample comprised peripheral blood, obtained on day 0 of AZD1222 vaccination. The source of this sequence is an adult in good health. This CDR3 is CASSLIQVLPNYGYTF. As DNA, the CDR3 is TGTGCCAGCAGCCTTATACAAGTCCTTCCGAACTATGGCTACACCTTC.